This T cell receptor beta chain originates from a study of T-cell reconstitution after alpha-beta-depleted transplantation in children. Unique molecular identifiers were used in preparing the TCRbeta library. One entry per CDR3 protein results from TCRdb running MiXCR on the PCR reads. The data contain 600,000 to 700,000 distinct CDR3 sequences, roughly 17% of them singletons. Germline lookup yields CDR1 SGHRS and CDR2 YFSETQ. CDR3 length equals 15 residues. V shed 4 bases, J shed 2 bases, and the junction held 6 bases outside the gene matches. Specimen: PBMCs from the stem cell graft donor, collected from the stem cell graft. The chain uses TRBV5-1 and TRBJ2-3; 8 positions match TRBD1. The receptor was isolated from a human donor who donated a stem cell graft to a child with acute myeloid leukemia. The CDR3: CASSMDRDNTDTQYF. In nucleotides, the CDR3 is TGCGCCAGCAGCATGGACAGGGACAACACAGATACGCAGTATTTT.